These T cell receptor beta chains were read from a single sample in a study of tumor-infiltrating lymphocytes in oesophageal squamous cell carcinoma. TCRdb called the PCR reads again in MiXCR, with one record for every CDR3 protein. There are 10,000 to 15,000 distinct CDR3 sequences in the sample; over 50% occur only once, and around a third lies in the top ten. Sequences were obtained from esophageal tumor tissue. These receptors came from a female donor with esophageal squamous cell carcinoma. The CDR3 runs from the conserved cysteine through the conserved F or W. D genes are given only for firm matches. Clone size, where shown, is once, few, many, or a class for clones that have expanded.

CDR3 length: 13; D gene: NA; V gene: TRBV7-3; J gene: TRBJ1-1; clone size: NA; CDR3 DNA: TGTGCCAGCAGCTTGGGCAGGAACACTGAAGCTTTCTTT; CDR3 protein: CASSLGRNTEAFF
CDR3 length: 14; D gene: NA; V gene: TRBV7-2; J gene: TRBJ2-7; clone size: medium-sized; CDR3 DNA: TGTGCCAGCAGCGTACGGATCGACTCCTACGAGCAGTACTTC; CDR3 protein: CASSVRIDSYEQYF
CDR3 length: 17; D gene: TRBD1; V gene: TRBV7-2; J gene: TRBJ2-7; clone size: once; CDR3 DNA: TGTGCCAGCAGCTTACCCGCCTACGGGACAGGGCACCACGAGCAGTACTTC; CDR3 protein: CASSLPAYGTGHHEQYF
CDR3 length: 14; D gene: NA; V gene: TRBV12-3/TRBV12-4; J gene: TRBJ2-5; clone size: few; CDR3 DNA: TGTGCCAGCAGTTTGAGGCAGGGGATGGAGACCCAGTACTTC; CDR3 protein: CASSLRQGMETQYF
CDR3 length: 13; D gene: NA; V gene: TRBV7-3; J gene: TRBJ2-5; clone size: few; CDR3 DNA: TGTGCCAGCAGCGTATGGGACGGAGCCCAGCAGTACTTC; CDR3 protein: CASSVWDGAQQYF
CDR3 length: 15; D gene: TRBD1; V gene: TRBV7-2; J gene: TRBJ2-7; clone size: NA; CDR3 DNA: TGTGCCAGCAGCACCGACAGGGGGTTTTACAATGAGCAGTACTTC; CDR3 protein: CASSTDRGFYNEQYF
CDR3 length: 18; D gene: NA; V gene: TRBV7-3; J gene: TRBJ2-1; clone size: NA; CDR3 DNA: TGTGCCAGCAGCTTCCTCCGGGACGGTCAGAGCTCCTACAATGAGCAGTTCTTC; CDR3 protein: CASSFLRDGQSSYNEQFF
CDR3 length: 13; D gene: TRBD1; V gene: TRBV7-4; J gene: TRBJ2-3; clone size: NA; CDR3 DNA: TGTGCCAGCAAGGACAGGAACACAGATACGCAGTATTTT; CDR3 protein: CASKDRNTDTQYF
CDR3 length: 13; D gene: NA; V gene: TRBV6-1; J gene: TRBJ1-2; clone size: NA; CDR3 DNA: TGTGCCAGCACCTTCGGGGGGAACTATGGCTACACCTTC; CDR3 protein: CASTFGGNYGYTF
CDR3 length: 13; D gene: NA; V gene: TRBV12-3/TRBV12-4; J gene: TRBJ2-1; clone size: NA; CDR3 DNA: TGTGCCAGCAGGCTCTGGGGCAGCAATGAGCAGTTCTTC; CDR3 protein: CASRLWGSNEQFF
CDR3 length: 19; D gene: NA; V gene: TRBV7-2; J gene: TRBJ2-5; clone size: NA; CDR3 DNA: TGTGCCAGCAGCTTCCCCCCGCGTGGTAGAGGGAACCGTCAAGAGACCCAGTACTTC; CDR3 protein: CASSFPPRGRGNRQETQYF
CDR3 length: 14; D gene: NA; V gene: TRBV9; J gene: TRBJ2-1; clone size: medium-sized; CDR3 DNA: TGTGCCAGCAGCGCCCCTACTAGGAACGATGAGCAGTTCTTC; CDR3 protein: CASSAPTRNDEQFF
CDR3 length: 14; D gene: NA; V gene: TRBV7-3; J gene: TRBJ2-6; clone size: NA; CDR3 DNA: TGTGCCAGCAGCGACAGATCTGGGGCCAACGTCCTGACTTTC; CDR3 protein: CASSDRSGANVLTF
CDR3 length: 14; D gene: NA; V gene: TRBV12-3/TRBV12-4; J gene: TRBJ2-7; clone size: NA; CDR3 DNA: TGTGCCAGCAGTGGCTCCAACCTCCGCAATGAGCAGTACTTC; CDR3 protein: CASSGSNLRNEQYF
CDR3 length: 17; D gene: TRBD1; V gene: TRBV24-1; J gene: TRBJ2-6; clone size: NA; CDR3 DNA: TGTGCCACCAGCAGGCCGGCAGGGGGCTCTGGGGCCAACGTCCTGACTTTC; CDR3 protein: CATSRPAGGSGANVLTF
CDR3 length: 15; D gene: NA; V gene: TRBV7-3; J gene: TRBJ2-5; clone size: NA; CDR3 DNA: TGTGCCAGCAGCCAGTTCCAGGGGTTTGGGGAGACCCAGTACTTC; CDR3 protein: CASSQFQGFGETQYF
CDR3 length: 15; D gene: TRBD2; V gene: TRBV7-2; J gene: TRBJ2-1; clone size: few; CDR3 DNA: TGTGCCAGCAGCCCAATAGCGGGAAAGGGAGTTGAGCAGTTCTTC; CDR3 protein: CASSPIAGKGVEQFF